One sample yielded the 6 T cell receptor beta chains listed below, sequenced in a study of T cell changes during pregnancy in multiple sclerosis. Using immunoSEQ multiplex PCR, the repertoire was profiled, and TCRdb retains in-frame clones only, with some absent. Of tens of thousands of clones detected, more than 80% appear once; the ten largest clones hold 0.21%. Sequencing was performed on CD4+ T cells from peripheral blood mononuclear cells, taken before pregnancy. The receptors were gathered from a female donor with multiple sclerosis, enrolled in a pregnancy study.

The V gene is TRBV7-8, the J gene TRBJ2-7, with 10 bases lining up with TRBD1. The CDR3 extends over 16 amino acids. With 4 bases clipped from V and 0 bases from J, the junction kept 6 bases outside the gene matches. The germline V gene has CDR1 SGHVS and CDR2 FQNEAQ. This CDR3 is CASSYRTGGSSYEQYF. CDR3 sequence (DNA): TGTGCCAGCAGCTACCGGACAGGGGGTAGCTCCTACGAGCAGTACTTC. Looking up the rest from reference TRBV7-8 and TRBJ2-7 gives the full variable domain: GAGVSQSPRYKVAKRGQDVALRCDPISGHVSLFWYQQALGQGPEFLTYFQNEAQLDKSGLPSDRFFAERPEGSVSTLKIQRTQQEDSAVYLCASSYRTGGSSYEQYFGPGTRLTVT.

The rearrangement uses TRBV27 and TRBJ1-4, with TRBD1 as a possible D gene (6 bases). Germline assignment: CDR1 MNHEY and CDR2 SMNVEV (reference sequence). The length of the CDR3 is 13 residues. V lost 5 bases, J lost 7 bases, and 11 bases lay in between. The CDR3 spells CASSAGTLEKLFF. The CDR3 DNA reads as TGTGCCAGCAGTGCCGGGACACTTGAAAAACTGTTTTTT.

The rearrangement joins TRBV6-5 to TRBJ1-1; TRBD1 agrees at 9 bases. The V and J ends lost 2 bases and 1 base, in that order; junction bases with no gene match: 5. Germline values: CDR1 MNHEY, CDR2 SVGAGI. CDR3 length: 16 amino acids. CDR3 sequence: CASSYPQGAWNTEAFF. The DNA for the CDR3 is TGTGCCAGCAGTTACCCACAGGGGGCTTGGAACACTGAAGCTTTCTTT.

The genes are TRBV5-6 and TRBJ1-2; 7 bases line up with TRBD1. Trimming took 0 bases from V and 2 from J; bases not matched to a gene: 10. The CDR3 has 17 amino acids. The germline gives CDR1 SGHDT, CDR2 YYEEEE. The CDR3 sequence: CASSLVGTEIINYGYTF. In DNA form, the CDR3 reads TGTGCCAGCAGCTTGGTCGGGACAGAGATCATCAACTATGGCTACACCTTC.

V usage is TRBV2 and J usage is TRBJ2-7; 9 nucleotides line up with TRBD1. The CDR3 contains 14 residues. The V and J ends lost 8 bases and 2 bases, in that order; junction bases with no gene match: 7. Germline-derived CDR1 and CDR2 are SNHLY and FYNNEI. The CDR3 nucleotides read TGTGCCAGCTTCCGGGACAGGGTAGCCTACGAGCAGTACTTC. This translates into CASFRDRVAYEQYF.

The chain recombines TRBV19 with TRBJ1-3; D gene unclear. This CDR3 is 16 amino acids long. V was clipped by 4 bases and J by 0 bases, with 13 bases between them. Per germline, CDR1 LNHDA and CDR2 SQIVND (reference sequence). The CDR3 is CASSSARYDSGNTIYF. The CDR3 nucleotides are TGTGCCAGTAGTAGCGCCAGGTATGACTCTGGAAACACCATATATTTT. The full variable domain, rest sourced from reference TRBV19 and TRBJ1-3, is DGGITQSPKYLFRKEGQNVTLSCEQNLNHDAMYWYRQDPGQGLRLIYYSQIVNDFQKGDIAEGYSVSREKKESFPLTVTSAQKNPTAFYLCASSSARYDSGNTIYFGEGSWLTVV.